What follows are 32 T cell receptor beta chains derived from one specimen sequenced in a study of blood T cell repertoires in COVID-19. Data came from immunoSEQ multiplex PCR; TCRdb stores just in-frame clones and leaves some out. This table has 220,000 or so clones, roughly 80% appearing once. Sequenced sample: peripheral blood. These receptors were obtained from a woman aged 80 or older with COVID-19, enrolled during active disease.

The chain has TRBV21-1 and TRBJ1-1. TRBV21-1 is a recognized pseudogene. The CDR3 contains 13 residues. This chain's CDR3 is CAVRGGMNTEAFF. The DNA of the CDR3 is TGTGCCGTCCGGGGAGGGATGAACACTGAAGCTTTCTTT.

CDR3 nucleotide sequence: TGTGCCAGCAGTGAAAGGACAGGCGGGAAGGACTATGGCTACACCTTC. Its translation is CASSERTGGKDYGYTF. The chain recombines TRBV6-1 with TRBJ1-2; TRBD1 agrees at 7 bases. Unmatched junction bases numbered 9, after V lost 2 bases and J lost 3 bases. Germline CDR1 and CDR2: MNHNS and SASEGT. The CDR3 spans 16 residues.

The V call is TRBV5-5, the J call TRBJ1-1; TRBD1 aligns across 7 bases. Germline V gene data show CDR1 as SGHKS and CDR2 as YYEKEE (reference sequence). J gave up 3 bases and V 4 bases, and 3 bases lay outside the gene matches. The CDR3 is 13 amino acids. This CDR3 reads CASSRTGDTEAFF. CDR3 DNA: TGTGCCAGCAGCCGCACAGGGGACACTGAAGCTTTCTTT.

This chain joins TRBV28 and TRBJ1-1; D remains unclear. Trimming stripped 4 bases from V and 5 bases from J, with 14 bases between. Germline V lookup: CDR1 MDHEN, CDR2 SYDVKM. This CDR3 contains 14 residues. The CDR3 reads CASSSEHPRTEAFF. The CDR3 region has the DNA TGTGCCAGCAGTTCGGAACACCCGAGGACTGAAGCTTTCTTT.

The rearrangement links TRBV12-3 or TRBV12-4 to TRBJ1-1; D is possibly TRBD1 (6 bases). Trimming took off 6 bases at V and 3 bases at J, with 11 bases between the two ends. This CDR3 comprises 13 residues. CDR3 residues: CASSPGAHTEAFF. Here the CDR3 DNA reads TGTGCCAGCAGCCCAGGGGCCCACACTGAAGCTTTCTTT.

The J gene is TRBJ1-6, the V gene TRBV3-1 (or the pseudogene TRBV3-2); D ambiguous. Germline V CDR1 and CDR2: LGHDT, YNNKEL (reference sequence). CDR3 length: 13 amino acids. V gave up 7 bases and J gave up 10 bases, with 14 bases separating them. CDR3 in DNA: TGTGCCAGCACCTCCGGGGATCGGTCACCCCTCCACTTT. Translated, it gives CASTSGDRSPLHF.

CDR3: CASSRTGNYGYTF. As DNA, the CDR3 is TGTGCCAGCAGCCGGACAGGAAACTATGGCTACACCTTC. The rearrangement links TRBV7-2 to TRBJ1-2; 7 nucleotides match TRBD1. Germline V gene data show CDR1 as SGHTA and CDR2 as FQGNSA. V shed 5 bases and J 2 bases; nucleotides not matched to a gene: 2. The CDR3 covers 13 residues. Filled out from reference TRBV7-2 and TRBJ1-2, the complete variable domain reads GAGVSQSPSNKVTEKGKDVELRCDPISGHTALYWYRQSLGQGLEFLIYFQGNSAPDKSGLPSDRFSAERTGGSVSTLTIQRTQQEDSAVYLCASSRTGNYGYTFGSGTRLTVV.

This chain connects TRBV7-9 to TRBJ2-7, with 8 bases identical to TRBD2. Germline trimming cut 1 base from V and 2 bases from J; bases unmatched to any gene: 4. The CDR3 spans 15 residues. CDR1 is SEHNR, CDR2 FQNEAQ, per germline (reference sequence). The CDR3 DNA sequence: TGTGCCAGCAGCTTAGGGACTAGCCGAACCTACGAGCAGTACTTC. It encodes CASSLGTSRTYEQYF. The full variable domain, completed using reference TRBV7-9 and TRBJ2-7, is DTGVSQNPRHKITKRGQNVTFRCDPISEHNRLYWYRQTLGQGPEFLTYFQNEAQLEKSRLLSDRFSAERPKGSFSTLEIQRTEQGDSAMYLCASSLGTSRTYEQYFGPGTRLTVT.

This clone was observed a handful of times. In nucleotides, the CDR3 is TGTGCCAGCAGTTTACAAGCGGGGGGTAGAGATACGCAGTATTTT. The encoded protein is CASSLQAGGRDTQYF. The V call is TRBV27, the J call TRBJ2-3; 9 bases line up with TRBD2. Germline CDR1 and CDR2: MNHEY and SMNVEV (reference sequence). The CDR3 is made up of 15 amino acids. V was pared by 2 bases and J by 5 bases, with 5 bases of the junction left unmatched.

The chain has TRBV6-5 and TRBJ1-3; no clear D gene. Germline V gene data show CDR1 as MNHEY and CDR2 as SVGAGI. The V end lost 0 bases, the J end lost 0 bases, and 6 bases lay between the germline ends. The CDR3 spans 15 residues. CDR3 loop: CASSYSGSSGNTIYF. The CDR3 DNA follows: TGTGCCAGCAGTTACTCTGGCAGCTCTGGAAACACCATATATTTT.

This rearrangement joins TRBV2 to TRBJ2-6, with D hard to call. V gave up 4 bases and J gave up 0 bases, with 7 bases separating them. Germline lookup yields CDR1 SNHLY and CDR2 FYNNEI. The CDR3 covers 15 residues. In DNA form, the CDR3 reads TGTGCCAGCAGTGTAAGACTCTCTGGGGCCAACGTCCTGACTTTC. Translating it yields CASSVRLSGANVLTF.

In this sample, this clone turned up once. The chain's CDR3 is CASSDGLAGGLETQYF. DNA for the CDR3: TGTGCCAGCAGCGATGGACTAGCGGGAGGGTTGGAGACCCAGTACTTC. J is TRBJ2-5 and V is TRBV11-2; 15 positions agree with TRBD2. V was pared by 5 bases and J by 5 bases, with 6 bases of the junction left unmatched. The CDR3 totals 16 residues. Germline-derived CDR1 and CDR2 are SGHAT and FQNNGV.

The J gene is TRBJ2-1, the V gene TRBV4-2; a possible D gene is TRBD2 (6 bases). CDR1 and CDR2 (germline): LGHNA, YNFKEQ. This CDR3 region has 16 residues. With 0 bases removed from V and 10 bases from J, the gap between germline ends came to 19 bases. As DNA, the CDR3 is TGTGCCAGCAGCCAAGACAGGGCGGGACCTTTTTCGGAGCAGTTCTTC. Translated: CASSQDRAGPFSEQFF.

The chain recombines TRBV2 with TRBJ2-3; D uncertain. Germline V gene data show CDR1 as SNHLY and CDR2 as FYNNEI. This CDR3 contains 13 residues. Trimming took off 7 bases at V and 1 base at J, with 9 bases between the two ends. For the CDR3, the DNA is TGTGCCAGCAAAACGGTGGGCACAGATACGCAGTATTTT. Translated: CASKTVGTDTQYF.

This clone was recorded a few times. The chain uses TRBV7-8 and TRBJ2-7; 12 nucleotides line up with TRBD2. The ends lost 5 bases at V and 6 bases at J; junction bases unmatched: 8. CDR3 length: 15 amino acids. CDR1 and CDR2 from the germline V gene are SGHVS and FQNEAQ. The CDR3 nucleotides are TGTGCCAGCAGCCCCCGACTAGCGGGAGCTTCCGAGCAGTACTTC. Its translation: CASSPRLAGASEQYF.

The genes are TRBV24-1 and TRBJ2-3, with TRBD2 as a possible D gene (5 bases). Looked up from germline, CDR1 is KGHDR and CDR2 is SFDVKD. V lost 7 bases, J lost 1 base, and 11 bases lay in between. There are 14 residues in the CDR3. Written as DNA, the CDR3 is TGTGCCACCAGGGATCATAGCGGCACAGATACGCAGTATTTT. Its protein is CATRDHSGTDTQYF.

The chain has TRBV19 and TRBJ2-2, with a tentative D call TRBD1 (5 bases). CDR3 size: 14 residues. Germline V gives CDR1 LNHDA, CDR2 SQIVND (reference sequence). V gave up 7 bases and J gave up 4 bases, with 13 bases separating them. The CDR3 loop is CASKTGPSTGELFF. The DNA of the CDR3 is TGTGCCAGTAAAACAGGTCCCAGCACCGGGGAGCTGTTTTTT.

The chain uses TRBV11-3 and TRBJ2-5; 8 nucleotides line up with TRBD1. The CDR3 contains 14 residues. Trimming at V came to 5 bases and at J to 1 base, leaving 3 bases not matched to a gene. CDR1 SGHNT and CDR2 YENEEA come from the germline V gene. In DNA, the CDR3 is TGTGCCAGCAGCCTCGGACAGGGCCAAGAGACCCAGTACTTC. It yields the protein CASSLGQGQETQYF. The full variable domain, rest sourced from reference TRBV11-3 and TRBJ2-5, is EAGVVQSPRYKIIEKKQPVAFWCNPISGHNTLYWYLQNLGQGPELLIRYENEEAVDDSQLPKDRFSAERLKGVDSTLKIQPAELGDSAVYLCASSLGQGQETQYFGPGTRLLVL.

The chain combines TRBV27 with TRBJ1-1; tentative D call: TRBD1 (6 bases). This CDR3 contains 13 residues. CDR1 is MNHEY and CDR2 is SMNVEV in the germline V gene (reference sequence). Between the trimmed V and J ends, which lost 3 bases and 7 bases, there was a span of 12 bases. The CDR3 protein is CASSFSAGVEAFF. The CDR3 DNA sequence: TGTGCCAGCAGTTTTTCGGCAGGGGTTGAAGCTTTCTTT.

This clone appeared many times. CDR3 amino acids: CASSLAVRQGQETQYF. The CDR3 nucleotides are TGTGCCAGCAGCTTGGCCGTAAGACAGGGACAAGAGACCCAGTACTTC. The genes are TRBV5-4 and TRBJ2-5; 7 bases map to TRBD1. Germline V gene data show CDR1 as SGHNT and CDR2 as YYREEE (reference sequence). This CDR3 spans 16 amino acids. Trimming removed 0 bases from V and 2 bases from J; junction bases left unmatched: 7.

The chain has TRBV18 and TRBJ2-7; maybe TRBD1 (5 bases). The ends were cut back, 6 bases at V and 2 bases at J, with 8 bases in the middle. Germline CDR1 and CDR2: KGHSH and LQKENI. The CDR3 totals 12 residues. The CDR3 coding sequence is TGTGCCAGCTCGGGGCCGACCTACGAGCAGTACTTC. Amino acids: CASSGPTYEQYF.

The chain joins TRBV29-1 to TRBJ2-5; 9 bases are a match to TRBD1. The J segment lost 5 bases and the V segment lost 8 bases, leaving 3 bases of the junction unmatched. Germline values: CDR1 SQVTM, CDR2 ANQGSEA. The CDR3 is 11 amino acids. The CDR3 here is CSIGQGETQYF. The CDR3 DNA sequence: TGCAGCATAGGACAGGGGGAGACCCAGTACTTC.

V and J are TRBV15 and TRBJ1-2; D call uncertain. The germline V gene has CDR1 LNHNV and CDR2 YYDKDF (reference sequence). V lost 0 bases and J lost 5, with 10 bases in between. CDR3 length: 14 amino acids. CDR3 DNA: TGTGCCACCAGCAGAGATCGCTCGGTTTATGGCTACACCTTC. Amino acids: CATSRDRSVYGYTF.

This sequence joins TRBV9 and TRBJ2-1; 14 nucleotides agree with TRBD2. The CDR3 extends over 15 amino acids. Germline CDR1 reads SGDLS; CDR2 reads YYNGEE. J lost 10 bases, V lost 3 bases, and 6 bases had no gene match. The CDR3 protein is CASSAGLAGVGEQFF. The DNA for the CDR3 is TGTGCCAGCAGCGCGGGACTAGCGGGAGTAGGAGAGCAGTTCTTC.

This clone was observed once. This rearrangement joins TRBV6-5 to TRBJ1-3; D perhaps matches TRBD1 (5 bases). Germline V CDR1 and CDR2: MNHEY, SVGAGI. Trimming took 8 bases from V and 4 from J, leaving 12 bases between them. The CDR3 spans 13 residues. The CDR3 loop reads CASAGTLGNTIYF. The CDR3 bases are TGTGCCAGCGCCGGGACTCTGGGAAACACCATATATTTT.

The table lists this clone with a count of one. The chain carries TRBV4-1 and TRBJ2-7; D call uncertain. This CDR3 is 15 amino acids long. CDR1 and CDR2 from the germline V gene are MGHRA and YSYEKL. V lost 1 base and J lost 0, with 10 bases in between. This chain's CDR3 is CASSQAPADSYEQYF. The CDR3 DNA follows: TGCGCCAGCAGCCAAGCTCCTGCGGACTCCTACGAGCAGTACTTC.

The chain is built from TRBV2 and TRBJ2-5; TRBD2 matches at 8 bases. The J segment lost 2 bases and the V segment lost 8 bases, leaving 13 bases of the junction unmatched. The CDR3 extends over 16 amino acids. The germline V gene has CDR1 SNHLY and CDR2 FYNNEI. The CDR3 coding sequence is TGTGCCAGCGGGCGTCGTTTAGCGGGGAATCAAGAGACCCAGTACTTC. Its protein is CASGRRLAGNQETQYF.

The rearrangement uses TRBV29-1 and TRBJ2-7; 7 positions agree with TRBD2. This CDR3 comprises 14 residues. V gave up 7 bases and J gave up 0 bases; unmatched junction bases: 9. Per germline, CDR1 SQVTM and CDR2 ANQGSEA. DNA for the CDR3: TGCAGCGGGGCACAGAGCGGGGACTCCTACGAGCAGTACTTC. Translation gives CSGAQSGDSYEQYF.

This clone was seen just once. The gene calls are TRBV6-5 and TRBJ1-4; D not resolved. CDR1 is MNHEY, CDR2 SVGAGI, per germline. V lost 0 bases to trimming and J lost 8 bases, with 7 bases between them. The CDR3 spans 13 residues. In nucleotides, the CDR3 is TGTGCCAGCAGTTACTCGGCCCCCGAAAAACTGTTTTTT. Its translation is CASSYSAPEKLFF.

This CDR3 is CSVDILTYNEQFF. CDR3 DNA: TGCAGCGTGGACATACTAACCTACAATGAGCAGTTCTTC. V gene TRBV29-1 combines with J gene TRBJ2-1; the D gene is possibly TRBD1 (5 bases). CDR3 length: 13 amino acids. V was cut by 6 bases and J by 2 bases, with 11 bases left in between. CDR1 is SQVTM, CDR2 ANQGSEA, per germline.

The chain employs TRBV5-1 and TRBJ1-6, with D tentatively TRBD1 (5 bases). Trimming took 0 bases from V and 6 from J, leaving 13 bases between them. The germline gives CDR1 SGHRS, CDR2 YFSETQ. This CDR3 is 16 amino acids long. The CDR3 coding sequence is TGCGCCAGCAGCTTGGTTCCCGGGACTGCTAATTCACCCCTCCACTTT. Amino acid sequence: CASSLVPGTANSPLHF.

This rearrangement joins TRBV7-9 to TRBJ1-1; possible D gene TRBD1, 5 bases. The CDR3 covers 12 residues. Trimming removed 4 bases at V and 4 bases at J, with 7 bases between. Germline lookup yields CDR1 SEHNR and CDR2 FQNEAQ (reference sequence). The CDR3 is CASSSTGTEAFF. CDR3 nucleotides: TGTGCCAGCAGCTCCACAGGCACTGAAGCTTTCTTT.